These 21 T cell receptor beta chains were all obtained from the same sample, sequenced in a study of HIV-infected patients and healthy controls. No cell fractionation was done, so the repertoire covers all unsorted peripheral blood T cells. Reverse transcription used around 540 ng RNA and constant-region primers for alpha and beta. Each of the alpha and beta chains got its own library through chain-specific third strand synthesis with indices. From the 5' RACE reads, TCRdb called clonotypes with MiXCR, one entry per CDR3 protein. The table shows about 5,500 distinct CDR3 sequences, with roughly 8.2% occurring only once. Sequenced here: blood, sampled before antiretroviral therapy. These receptors were taken from an adult with HIV infection.

A word on this clonotype: A much bigger clone sits one base away, suggesting this may be a read error. The chain combines TRBV7-9 with TRBJ2-4, with D tentatively TRBD1 (5 bases). The germline V gene has CDR1 SEHNR and CDR2 FQNEAQ (reference sequence). The CDR3 has 23 amino acids. V was shortened by 2 bases and J by 0 bases, with 32 bases between the two germline ends. The CDR3 loop reads CASSLIHFLDQGVPNRAKNIQYF. DNA of the CDR3: TGTGCCAGCAGCTTAATTCACTTCCTCGACCAAGGGGTCCCTAATAGAGCCAAAAACATTCAGTACTTC.

Sample share makes this clonotype medium-sized. V and J are TRBV28 and TRBJ2-3; the match to TRBD1 covers 8 bases. With V trimmed by 5 bases and J by 5 bases, 3 bases remained unmatched. Germline CDR1 is MDHEN and CDR2 is SYDVKM. The length of the CDR3 is 13 residues. In nucleotides, the CDR3 is TGTGCCAGCAGTGAGGACAGGGAAGATACGCAGTATTTT. The encoded protein is CASSEDREDTQYF.

This clonotype is categorized as medium-sized. CDR3 in amino acids: CASSLGPGQDGYTF. CDR3 coding DNA: TGTGCCAGCAGCTTAGGTCCGGGGCAGGATGGCTACACCTTC. The chain uses TRBV7-9 and TRBJ1-2; weak D call: TRBD1 (5 bases). CDR1 is SEHNR, CDR2 FQNEAQ, per germline (reference sequence). There are 14 residues in the CDR3. The ends were cut back, 1 base at V and 6 bases at J, with 12 bases in the middle.

This clonotype was counted at least ten times. The rearrangement links TRBV20-1 to TRBJ2-2, with 10 bases identical to TRBD2. The germline CDR1 and CDR2 sequences are DFQATT and SNEGSKA (reference sequence). The V gene end was trimmed by 6 bases and the J gene end by 7 bases; junction bases not matched to a gene: 11. The CDR3 length is 15 residues. The CDR3 reads CSALQRGGPDGELFF. DNA for the CDR3: TGCAGTGCCTTACAGCGGGGGGGCCCTGACGGGGAGCTGTTTTTT.

This clonotype occurred many times. CDR3 nucleotides: TGTGCCAGTAGTCCCGGGAGTAATGAGCAGTTCTTC. As protein: CASSPGSNEQFF. This chain connects TRBV19 to TRBJ2-1, with a weak D call TRBD2 (6 bases). CDR1 and CDR2 (germline): LNHDA, SQIVND (reference sequence). CDR3 length: 12 residues. Trimming took off 5 bases at V and 7 bases at J, with 9 bases between the two ends.

By share of the sample, this clonotype is medium-sized. The chain carries TRBV27 and TRBJ2-5; TRBD1 might be the D (5 bases). The CDR3 covers 15 residues. From germline, CDR1 is MNHEY and CDR2 SMNVEV (reference sequence). V lost 1 base, J lost 0 bases, and 9 bases lay in between. Here the CDR3 reads CASSLWGGNQETQYF. CDR3 coding DNA: TGTGCCAGCAGTTTATGGGGCGGAAACCAAGAGACCCAGTACTTC.

This clonotype was recorded a few times. The chain joins TRBV6-5 to TRBJ2-3; 8 bases are shared with TRBD2. The CDR3 spans 15 residues. V lost 6 bases, J lost 2 bases, and 7 bases stayed unmatched. CDR1 and CDR2 from the germline V gene are MNHEY and SVGAGI. The CDR3 nucleotides read TGTGCCAGCAGCAACGGGGGGGGGCTCACAGATACGCAGTATTTT. This gives the protein CASSNGGGLTDTQYF.

This clonotype was seen ten or more times. V and J are TRBV12-3 or TRBV12-4 and TRBJ2-2; the D call may be TRBD1 or TRBD2 (5 bases each). CDR3 size: 12 residues. Trimming removed 1 base at V and 8 bases at J, with 5 bases between. The CDR3: CASSLGGGELFF. The CDR3 bases are TGTGCCAGCAGTTTAGGGGGGGGGGAGCTGTTTTTT.

In its sample, this clonotype is medium-sized (0.01 to 0.1%). The chain employs TRBV12-3 or TRBV12-4 and TRBJ1-1, with D uncertain. The V and J ends lost 7 bases and 1 base respectively, with 13 bases between them. CDR3 size: 14 residues. In DNA form, the CDR3 reads TGTGCCAGCACCGCAATAAGCCGGAACACTGAAGCTTTCTTT. It translates to CASTAISRNTEAFF.

This clonotype has ten or more counts. The rearrangement links TRBV7-9 to TRBJ1-5, with D perhaps TRBD1 (5 bases). CDR3 length: 16 residues. The germline gives CDR1 SEHNR, CDR2 FQNEAQ (reference sequence). The germline V and J ends were trimmed by 5 bases and 7 bases, with 21 bases remaining between them. The CDR3 nucleotides read TGTGCCAGCAGCCTGGCCGGGACGGACCGGGTCCAGCCCCAGCATTTT. Translation gives CASSLAGTDRVQPQHF.

This clonotype is termed medium-sized (0.01 to 0.1%). V and J are TRBV2 and TRBJ2-7; D unresolved. The V gene lost 1 base and the J gene lost 6 bases, with 13 bases spanning the gap. The length of the CDR3 is 14 residues. Germline CDR1 reads SNHLY; CDR2 reads FYNNEI. The CDR3 loop is CASSEETTSSEQYF. CDR3 bases: TGTGCCAGCAGTGAAGAGACGACGTCGTCCGAGCAGTACTTC.

This clonotype was detected many times. The chain has TRBV20-1 and TRBJ2-4; D uncertain. Germline values: CDR1 DFQATT, CDR2 SNEGSKA (reference sequence). V lost 5 bases to trimming and J lost 8 bases, with 7 bases between them. The CDR3 runs 10 residues. Written as DNA, the CDR3 is TGCAGTGCTGGGTGGGACATTCAGTACTTC. It yields the protein CSAGWDIQYF.

Points on this clonotype: A read error may explain this, as a much larger clone is one base away. The genes are TRBV10-3 and TRBJ2-5; 10 positions match TRBD2. The CDR3 totals 16 residues. The ends lost 6 bases at V and 3 bases at J; junction bases unmatched: 10. Germline CDR1 and CDR2: ENHRY and SYGVKD. The CDR3 here is CAIRDLGTSDKETQYF. The DNA for the CDR3 is TGTGCCATCAGGGACCTGGGGACTAGCGACAAAGAGACCCAGTACTTC.

This clonotype is deemed medium-sized. V and J are TRBV7-9 and TRBJ2-5; 7 bases are a match to TRBD1. The CDR3 runs to 14 residues. The ends lost 5 bases at V and 3 bases at J; junction bases unmatched: 6. Looked up from germline, CDR1 is SEHNR and CDR2 is FQNEAQ (reference sequence). The CDR3 nucleotides are TGTGCCAGCAGCCCCGGGACAGAGAAAGAGACCCAGTACTTC. This codes for CASSPGTEKETQYF.

Ten or more counts support this clonotype. The chain uses TRBV6-5 and TRBJ2-5; D may be TRBD2 (6 bases). The CDR3 loop spans 17 amino acids. CDR1 is MNHEY and CDR2 is SVGAGI in the germline V gene. The germline V and J ends were trimmed by 0 bases and 4 bases, with 18 bases remaining between them. CDR3 region: CASSYSIGAGWVETQYF. In nucleotides, the CDR3 is TGTGCCAGCAGTTACTCGATCGGGGCGGGATGGGTAGAGACCCAGTACTTC.

This clonotype was counted at least ten times. This rearrangement joins TRBV11-2 to TRBJ2-2; 13 bases align to TRBD2. The V segment lost 5 bases and the J segment 7 bases; nucleotides outside the gene matches: 7. This CDR3 comprises 16 residues. Looked up from germline, CDR1 is SGHAT and CDR2 is FQNNGV. The CDR3 loop reads CASSPGLAGVGGELFF. DNA of the CDR3: TGTGCCAGCAGCCCAGGACTAGCGGGAGTGGGCGGGGAGCTGTTTTTT.

The rearrangement uses TRBV20-1 and TRBJ2-5; 7 bases match TRBD1. The CDR3 sequence is 14 residues long. Germline-derived CDR1 and CDR2 are DFQATT and SNEGSKA (reference sequence). The trim removed 5 bases at V and 2 bases at J, leaving 8 bases unmatched. CDR3 DNA: TGCAGTGCTGGGCCACAGGGGACGCAAGAGACCCAGTACTTC. This translates into CSAGPQGTQETQYF.

By frequency in the sample, this clonotype is medium-sized. This chain uses TRBV24-1 with TRBJ2-7; TRBD1 agrees at 8 bases. The CDR3 runs 13 residues. V lost 7 bases, J lost 5 bases, and 6 bases stayed unmatched. The V gene's germline CDR1 is KGHDR and CDR2 SFDVKD. CDR3 in amino acids: CATSPGQGHEQYF. The DNA of the CDR3 is TGTGCCACCAGCCCTGGACAGGGCCACGAGCAGTACTTC.

This chain connects TRBV5-6 to TRBJ2-3; D remains unclear. CDR3 size: 12 residues. V was clipped by 1 base and J by 8 bases, with 8 bases between them. In germline, CDR1 is SGHDT, CDR2 YYEEEE. The CDR3 DNA reads TGTGCCAGCAGCTTGTCGCGGACTACGCAGTATTTT. Its protein is CASSLSRTTQYF.

By proportion, this clonotype is medium-sized (0.01 to 0.1%). V and J are TRBV6-1 and TRBJ2-1; D tentatively reads TRBD1 or TRBD2 (5 bases each). This CDR3 spans 14 amino acids. Trimming pared 4 bases from V and 8 bases from J, leaving 15 bases between. Germline V gives CDR1 MNHNS, CDR2 SASEGT. CDR3 protein: CASSAPRDVDEQFF. The CDR3 DNA sequence: TGTGCCAGCAGTGCCCCACGGGACGTCGATGAGCAGTTCTTC.

Ten or more counts support this clonotype. The rearrangement links TRBV12-3 or TRBV12-4 to TRBJ2-7; 8 bases are shared with TRBD1. J lost 0 bases, V lost 6 bases, and 10 bases had no gene match. CDR3 size: 16 residues. The CDR3 loop reads CASRDDQGAFSYEQYF. CDR3 DNA sequence: TGTGCCAGCAGGGATGATCAGGGGGCGTTCTCCTACGAGCAGTACTTC.